A selection of T cell receptor beta chains follows, all from one sample in a study of HIV-infected patients and healthy controls. One entry per CDR3 protein results from TCRdb running MiXCR on the 5' RACE reads. This table holds under 20,000 distinct CDR3 sequences, more than 8.5% found once. Source material: blood. The origin of the receptors is an adult in good health. Both conserved end residues are part of each CDR3. The D gene is left open where the match is weak. The listing skips clone size in some rows; elsewhere it reads once, few, many or a size class.

D gene: -
V gene: TRBV12-3/TRBV12-4
J gene: TRBJ1-1
clone size: -
CDR3 DNA: TGTGCCAGCAGTGAAGGGGGTAGTGAAGCTTTCTTT
CDR3 protein: CASSEGGSEAFF

D gene: -
V gene: TRBV11-3
J gene: TRBJ2-2
clone size: -
CDR3 DNA: TGTGCCAGCAGTTCCCACCGCGACTCAACTAACACCGGGGAGCTGTTTTTT
CDR3 protein: CASSSHRDSTNTGELFF

D gene: -
V gene: TRBV6-5
J gene: TRBJ1-6
clone size: many
CDR3 DNA: TGTGCCAGCAGAATTACGGGACCGACTAATTCACCCCTCCACTTT
CDR3 protein: CASRITGPTNSPLHF

D gene: -
V gene: TRBV3-1
J gene: TRBJ2-7
clone size: -
CDR3 DNA: TGTGCCAGCAGCCAAGGGGGAAACAAGCAGTACTTC
CDR3 protein: CASSQGGNKQYF

D gene: -
V gene: TRBV27
J gene: TRBJ1-1
clone size: once
CDR3 DNA: TGTGCCAGCCAAGAGGTCTACATGAACACTGAAGCTTTCTTT
CDR3 protein: CASQEVYMNTEAFF

D gene: -
V gene: TRBV5-1
J gene: TRBJ2-3
clone size: few
CDR3 DNA: TGCGCCAGCAGCGTGAGCACAGATACGCAGTATTTT
CDR3 protein: CASSVSTDTQYF

D gene: TRBD2
V gene: TRBV29-1
J gene: TRBJ2-1
clone size: many
CDR3 DNA: TGCAGCGTTGATTCGCTAGCGGAGGTTAATGAGCAGTTCTTC
CDR3 protein: CSVDSLAEVNEQFF

D gene: TRBD1
V gene: TRBV12-3/TRBV12-4
J gene: TRBJ2-7
clone size: many
CDR3 DNA: TGTGCCAGCAGTCCGACAGGGGGTAGTGTTTACGAGCAGTACTTC
CDR3 protein: CASSPTGGSVYEQYF

D gene: -
V gene: TRBV6-5
J gene: TRBJ2-3
clone size: few
CDR3 DNA: TGTGCCAGCAGTTACTCGTGGGACGGCCGGGCCAATACGCAGTATTTT
CDR3 protein: CASSYSWDGRANTQYF

D gene: -
V gene: TRBV27
J gene: TRBJ2-3
clone size: -
CDR3 DNA: TGTGCCAGCGCCTCGACCGGGAACACAGATACGCAGTATTTT
CDR3 protein: CASASTGNTDTQYF

D gene: TRBD1
V gene: TRBV12-3/TRBV12-4
J gene: TRBJ1-2
clone size: many
CDR3 DNA: TGTGCCAGCAGCCCGGGACAGGCTAACTATGGCTACACCTTC
CDR3 protein: CASSPGQANYGYTF

D gene: -
V gene: TRBV12-3/TRBV12-4
J gene: TRBJ1-2
clone size: many
CDR3 DNA: TGTGCCAGCAGTTTAGCCTCTTTAGGTTACAACTATGGCTACACCTTC
CDR3 protein: CASSLASLGYNYGYTF

D gene: -
V gene: TRBV4-1
J gene: TRBJ1-2
clone size: -
CDR3 DNA: TGCGCCAGCAGCCAAGTGTCCAGCCGGGGCTATGGCTACACCTTC
CDR3 protein: CASSQVSSRGYGYTF

D gene: -
V gene: TRBV6-2/TRBV6-3
J gene: TRBJ2-6
clone size: many
CDR3 DNA: TGTGCCACGGAACAGGGCTTCTCTGGGGCCAACGTCCTGACTTTC
CDR3 protein: CATEQGFSGANVLTF

D gene: -
V gene: TRBV6-2/TRBV6-3
J gene: TRBJ2-2
clone size: many
CDR3 DNA: TGTGCCAGCAGTTACGGTCGGTGGAGTGACACCGGGGAGCTGTTTTTT
CDR3 protein: CASSYGRWSDTGELFF

D gene: TRBD1
V gene: TRBV10-2
J gene: TRBJ2-4
clone size: medium-sized
CDR3 DNA: TGCGCCAGCAGTACCACAGGGGGAGATCAGTACTTC
CDR3 protein: CASSTTGGDQYF

D gene: -
V gene: TRBV12-3/TRBV12-4
J gene: TRBJ2-2
clone size: many
CDR3 DNA: TGTGCCAGCAGTCCGGGTCTTAACACCGGGGAGCTGTTTTTT
CDR3 protein: CASSPGLNTGELFF

D gene: -
V gene: TRBV9
J gene: TRBJ2-7
clone size: many
CDR3 DNA: TGTGCCAGCAGCCCAGAGGGCTCGGACCCAGTCTCCTACGAGCAGTACTTC
CDR3 protein: CASSPEGSDPVSYEQYF

D gene: TRBD1
V gene: TRBV28
J gene: TRBJ1-5
clone size: many
CDR3 DNA: TGTGCCACAGAGGGACAGAGAGATCAGCCCCAGCATTTT
CDR3 protein: CATEGQRDQPQHF

D gene: -
V gene: TRBV27
J gene: TRBJ2-5
clone size: many
CDR3 DNA: TGTGCCAGCAGCCTGGGCAGGAGAGAGACCCAGTACTTC
CDR3 protein: CASSLGRRETQYF

D gene: -
V gene: TRBV6-5
J gene: TRBJ2-1
clone size: -
CDR3 DNA: TGTGCCAGCAAACTCCCCGGCTCCTACAATGAGCAGTTCTTC
CDR3 protein: CASKLPGSYNEQFF

D gene: -
V gene: TRBV29-1
J gene: TRBJ2-5
clone size: many
CDR3 DNA: TGCAGCGTTGAGGTAACGCTTCAAGAGACCCAGTACTTC
CDR3 protein: CSVEVTLQETQYF

D gene: TRBD2
V gene: TRBV6-4
J gene: TRBJ2-2
clone size: many
CDR3 DNA: TGTGCCAGCAGTGACACTAGCGGGAGCACCGGGGAGCTGTTTTTT
CDR3 protein: CASSDTSGSTGELFF

D gene: -
V gene: TRBV2
J gene: TRBJ2-4
clone size: many
CDR3 DNA: TGTGCCAGCAGTGAGCCTCACCCGGCTCAGTACTTC
CDR3 protein: CASSEPHPAQYF

D gene: -
V gene: TRBV27
J gene: TRBJ2-5
clone size: medium-sized
CDR3 DNA: TGTGCCAGCAGTTTAGGAGAAATCCAGTACTTC
CDR3 protein: CASSLGEIQYF

D gene: -
V gene: TRBV3-1
J gene: TRBJ2-3
clone size: many
CDR3 DNA: TGTGCCAGCAGCCTAACATCAGATACGCAGTATTTT
CDR3 protein: CASSLTSDTQYF

D gene: TRBD1
V gene: TRBV2
J gene: TRBJ1-4
clone size: medium-sized
CDR3 DNA: TGTGCCAGCAGCGGTGGACAGGGTTTCGAAAAACTGTTTTTT
CDR3 protein: CASSGGQGFEKLFF

D gene: -
V gene: TRBV5-6
J gene: TRBJ2-2
clone size: few
CDR3 DNA: TGTGCCAGCAGCCCCCATCCTCAGGGCTCCGGGGAGCTGTTTTTT
CDR3 protein: CASSPHPQGSGELFF

D gene: TRBD1
V gene: TRBV12-3/TRBV12-4
J gene: TRBJ1-5
clone size: many
CDR3 DNA: TGTGCCAGCAACCCGGGACAGGGGTACGATCAGCCCCAGCATTTT
CDR3 protein: CASNPGQGYDQPQHF

D gene: -
V gene: TRBV29-1
J gene: TRBJ2-2
clone size: -
CDR3 DNA: TGCAGCGTTGTGAGGGCCGGGGAGCTGTTTTTT
CDR3 protein: CSVVRAGELFF

D gene: -
V gene: TRBV19
J gene: TRBJ2-1
clone size: few
CDR3 DNA: TGTGCCAGTAGTCCTTCTACCCTTTCCTACAATGAGCAGTTCTTC
CDR3 protein: CASSPSTLSYNEQFF

D gene: -
V gene: TRBV9
J gene: TRBJ1-1
clone size: medium-sized
CDR3 DNA: TGTGCCAGCAGCGTAGGCCCGATTTACACTGAAGCTTTCTTT
CDR3 protein: CASSVGPIYTEAFF

D gene: TRBD2
V gene: TRBV4-1
J gene: TRBJ2-3
clone size: -
CDR3 DNA: TGCGCCAGCAGCCAAGATACGGGACTAGCAGATACGCAGTATTTT
CDR3 protein: CASSQDTGLADTQYF

D gene: TRBD2
V gene: TRBV18
J gene: TRBJ2-1
clone size: -
CDR3 DNA: TGTGCCAGCTCACCCGGACTAGATAGTGGGTTCTTC
CDR3 protein: CASSPGLDSGFF

D gene: -
V gene: TRBV20-1
J gene: TRBJ2-2
clone size: many
CDR3 DNA: TGCAGTGCCCCCGACTTCACCGGGGAGCTGTTTTTT
CDR3 protein: CSAPDFTGELFF